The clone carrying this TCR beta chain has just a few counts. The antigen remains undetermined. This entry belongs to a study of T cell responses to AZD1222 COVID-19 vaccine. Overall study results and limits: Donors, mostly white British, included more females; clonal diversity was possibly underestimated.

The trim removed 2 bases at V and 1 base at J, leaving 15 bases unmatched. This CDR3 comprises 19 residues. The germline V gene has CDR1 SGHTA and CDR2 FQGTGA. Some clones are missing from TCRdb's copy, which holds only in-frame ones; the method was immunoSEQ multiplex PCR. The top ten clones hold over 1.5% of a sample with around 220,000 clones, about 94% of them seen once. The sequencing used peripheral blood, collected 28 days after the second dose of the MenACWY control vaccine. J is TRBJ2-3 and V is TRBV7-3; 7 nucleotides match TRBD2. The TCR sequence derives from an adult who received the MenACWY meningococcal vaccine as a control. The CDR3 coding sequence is TGTGCCAGCAGCTTAGGGGGAGGACGTCTAGCGGCCCGCACAGATACGCAGTATTTT. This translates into CASSLGGGRLAARTDTQYF.